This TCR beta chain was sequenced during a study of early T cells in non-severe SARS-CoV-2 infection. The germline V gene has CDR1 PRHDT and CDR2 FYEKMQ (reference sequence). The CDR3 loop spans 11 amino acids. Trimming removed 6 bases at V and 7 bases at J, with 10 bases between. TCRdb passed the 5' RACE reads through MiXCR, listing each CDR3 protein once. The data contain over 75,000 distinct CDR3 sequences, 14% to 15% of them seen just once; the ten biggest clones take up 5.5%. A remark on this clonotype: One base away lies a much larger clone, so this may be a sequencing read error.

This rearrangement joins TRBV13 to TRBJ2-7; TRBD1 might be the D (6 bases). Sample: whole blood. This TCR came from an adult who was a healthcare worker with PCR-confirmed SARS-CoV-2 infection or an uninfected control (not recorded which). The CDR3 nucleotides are TGTGCCAGCAGATATGGACAGGAGCAGTACTTC. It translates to CASRYGQEQYF.